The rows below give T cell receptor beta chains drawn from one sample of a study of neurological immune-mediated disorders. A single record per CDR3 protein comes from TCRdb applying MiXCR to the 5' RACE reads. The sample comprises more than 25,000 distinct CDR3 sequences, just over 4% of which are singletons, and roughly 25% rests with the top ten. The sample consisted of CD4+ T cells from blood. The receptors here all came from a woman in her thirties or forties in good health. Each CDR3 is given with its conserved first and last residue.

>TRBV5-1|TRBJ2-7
CASSLVVGRDYEQYF
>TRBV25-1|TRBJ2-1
CATQLAGSYNEQFF
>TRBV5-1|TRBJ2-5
CASSAQDRGQETQYF
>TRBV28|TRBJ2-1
CASSITGTGATNEQFF
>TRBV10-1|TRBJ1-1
CASSTLREGAGAEAFF
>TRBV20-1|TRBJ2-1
CSASLSGRYNEQFF
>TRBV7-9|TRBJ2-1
CASSLRSPSSYNEQFF
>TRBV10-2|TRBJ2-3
CASSDQWTSVARNTDTQYF
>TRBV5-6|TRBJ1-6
CASSLPPGSRSSLHF
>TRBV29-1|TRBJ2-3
CSVEEHGGRASRTDTQYF
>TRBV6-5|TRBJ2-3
CASSYSGPVGGLADTQYF
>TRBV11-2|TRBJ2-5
CASSPGQGLFETKYF
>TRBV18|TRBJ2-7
CASSPPNEAVREQYF
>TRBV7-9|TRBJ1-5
CASSRGGDYQPQHF
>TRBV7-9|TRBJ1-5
CASAPAGILEPQHF
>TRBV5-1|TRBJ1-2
CASSLDIYYGYTF
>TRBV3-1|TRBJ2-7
CASSYATAAEQYF
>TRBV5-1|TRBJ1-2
CASSLEGQGRGYTF
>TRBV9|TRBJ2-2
CASSTSGPTNTGELFF
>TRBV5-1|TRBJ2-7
CASSLDAAAGEQYF
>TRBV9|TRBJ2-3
CASSVGSGGGTDTQYF
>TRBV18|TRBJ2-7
CASSPISGGSGNHEQYF
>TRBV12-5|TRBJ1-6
CASGSPGQGFSYNSPLHF
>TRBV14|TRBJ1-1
CASSHLGQNTEAFF
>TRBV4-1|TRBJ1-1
CASSQQGDSEAFF
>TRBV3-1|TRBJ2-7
CASSRGLLSYEQYF
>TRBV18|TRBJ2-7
CASSGKLAGTSEQYF
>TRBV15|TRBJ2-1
CATSRKQAATAFF
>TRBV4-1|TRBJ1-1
CASRRDTEAFF
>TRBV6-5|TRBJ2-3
CASSYQNTDTQYF
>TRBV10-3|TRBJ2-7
CAIRRTAVTYEQYF
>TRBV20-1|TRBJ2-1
CSASVNGEQFF
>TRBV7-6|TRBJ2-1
CASSFDEGDEQFF
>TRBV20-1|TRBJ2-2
CSARVRTANTGELFF
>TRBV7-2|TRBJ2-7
CASSLAQDWSSYEQYF
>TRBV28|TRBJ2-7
CASHPGQGRSYEQYF
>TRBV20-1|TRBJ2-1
CSAPGVADYNEQFF
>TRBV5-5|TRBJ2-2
CASSLAGPNTGELFF
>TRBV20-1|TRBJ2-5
CSARLENQETQYF
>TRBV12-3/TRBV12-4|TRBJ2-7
CASTQTGYEQYF
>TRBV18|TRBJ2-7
CASSPRDRVWEQYF
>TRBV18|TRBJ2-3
CASSPGTGHTDTQYF
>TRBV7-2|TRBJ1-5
CASSREILDQPQHF
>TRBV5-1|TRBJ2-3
CASRSGSGVGADTQYF
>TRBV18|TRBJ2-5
CASSRDTAETQYF